This T cell receptor beta chain was profiled in a study of CD8 T cells in Susac syndrome. Random hexamers were used to reverse transcribe the RNA input (about 0.5 to 1 ug). From the immunoSEQ multiplex PCR reads, TCRdb called clonotypes with MiXCR, one entry per CDR3 protein. This table holds 100,000 or so distinct CDR3 sequences, about nine tenths found once. Negative isolation was used for CD8+ and CD4+ T cells, and FACS enrichment was applied to TEMRA cells. The CDR3 totals 16 residues. V lost 4 bases and J 6 bases, leaving 18 bases between the germline ends. CDR1 and CDR2 from the germline V gene are SGHTA and FQGNSA. This clonotype appeared a single time.

Sequenced: CD4+ T cells from PBMCs. This sequence was found in a human donor in good health. This chain joins TRBV7-2 and TRBJ1-4; no clear D gene. CDR3 loop: CASSWATQDGYEKLFF. The CDR3 bases are TGTGCCAGCAGCTGGGCGACTCAGGATGGTTATGAAAAACTGTTTTTT.